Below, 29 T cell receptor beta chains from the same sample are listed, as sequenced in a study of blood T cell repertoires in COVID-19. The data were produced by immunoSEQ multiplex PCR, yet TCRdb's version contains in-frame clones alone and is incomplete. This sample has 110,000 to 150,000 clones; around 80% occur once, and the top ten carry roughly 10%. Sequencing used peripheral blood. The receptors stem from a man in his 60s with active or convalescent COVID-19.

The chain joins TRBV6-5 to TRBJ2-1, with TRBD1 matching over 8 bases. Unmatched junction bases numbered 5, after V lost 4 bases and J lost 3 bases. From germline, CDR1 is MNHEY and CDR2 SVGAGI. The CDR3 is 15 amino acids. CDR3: CASSSDRGFYNEQFF. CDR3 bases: TGTGCCAGCAGTTCCGACAGGGGCTTCTACAATGAGCAGTTCTTC.

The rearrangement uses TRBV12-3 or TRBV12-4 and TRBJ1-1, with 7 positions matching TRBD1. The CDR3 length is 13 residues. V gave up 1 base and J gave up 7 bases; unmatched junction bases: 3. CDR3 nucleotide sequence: TGTGCCAGCAGTTTAGGTTACAGGGGTGAAGCTTTCTTT. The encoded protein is CASSLGYRGEAFF.

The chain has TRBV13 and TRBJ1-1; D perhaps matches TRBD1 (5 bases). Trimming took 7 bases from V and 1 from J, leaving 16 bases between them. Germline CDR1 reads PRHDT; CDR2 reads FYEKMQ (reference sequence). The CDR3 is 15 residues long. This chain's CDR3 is CASTRRQTRNTEAFF. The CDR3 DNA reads TGTGCCAGCACGAGAAGACAGACAAGGAACACTGAAGCTTTCTTT.

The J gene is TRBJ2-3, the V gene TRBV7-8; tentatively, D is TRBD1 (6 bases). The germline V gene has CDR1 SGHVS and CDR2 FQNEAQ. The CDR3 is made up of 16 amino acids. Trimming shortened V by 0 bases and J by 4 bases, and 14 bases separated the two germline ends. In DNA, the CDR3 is TGTGCCAGCAGCTTAGCATGGGGGCGCTCCCCAGATACGCAGTATTTT. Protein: CASSLAWGRSPDTQYF.

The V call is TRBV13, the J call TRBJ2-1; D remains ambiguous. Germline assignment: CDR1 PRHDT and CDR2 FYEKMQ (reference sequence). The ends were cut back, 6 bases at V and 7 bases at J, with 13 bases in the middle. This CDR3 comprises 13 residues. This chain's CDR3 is CASRAGWPNEQFF. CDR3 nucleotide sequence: TGTGCCAGCAGGGCCGGGTGGCCTAATGAGCAGTTCTTC.

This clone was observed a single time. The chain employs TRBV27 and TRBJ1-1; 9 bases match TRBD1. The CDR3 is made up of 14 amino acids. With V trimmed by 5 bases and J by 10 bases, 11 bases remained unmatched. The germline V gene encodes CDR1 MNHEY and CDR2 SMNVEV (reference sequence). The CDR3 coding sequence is TGTGCCAGCAGTCTCGGGACAGGGATAAGCGGAGCTTTCTTT. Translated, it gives CASSLGTGISGAFF.

The CDR3 spells CASSFSGRQHQPQHF. In DNA form, the CDR3 reads TGTGCCAGCAGCTTTTCCGGCAGGCAGCATCAGCCCCAGCATTTT. The chain has TRBV7-8 and TRBJ1-5; D call uncertain. This CDR3 contains 15 residues. Germline CDR1 reads SGHVS; CDR2 reads FQNEAQ. Between the trimmed V and J ends, which lost 3 bases and 5 bases, there was a span of 14 bases. The entire variable domain, with the rest obtained from reference TRBV7-8 and TRBJ1-5, is as follows: GAGVSQSPRYKVAKRGQDVALRCDPISGHVSLFWYQQALGQGPEFLTYFQNEAQLDKSGLPSDRFFAERPEGSVSTLKIQRTQQEDSAVYLCASSFSGRQHQPQHFGDGTRLSIL.

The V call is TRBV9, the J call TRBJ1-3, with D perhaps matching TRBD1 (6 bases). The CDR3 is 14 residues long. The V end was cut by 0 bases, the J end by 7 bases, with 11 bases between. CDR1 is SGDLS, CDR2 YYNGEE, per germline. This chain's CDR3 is CASSVGTVSNTIYF. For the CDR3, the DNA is TGTGCCAGCAGCGTAGGGACAGTCTCGAACACCATATATTTT.

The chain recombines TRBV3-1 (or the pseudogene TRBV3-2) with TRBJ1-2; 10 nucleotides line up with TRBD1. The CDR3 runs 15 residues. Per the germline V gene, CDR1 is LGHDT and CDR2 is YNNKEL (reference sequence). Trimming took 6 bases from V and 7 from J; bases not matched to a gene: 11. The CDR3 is CASSQVQTGGRGYTF. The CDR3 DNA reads TGTGCCAGCAGTCAGGTCCAGACAGGGGGCCGTGGCTACACCTTC.

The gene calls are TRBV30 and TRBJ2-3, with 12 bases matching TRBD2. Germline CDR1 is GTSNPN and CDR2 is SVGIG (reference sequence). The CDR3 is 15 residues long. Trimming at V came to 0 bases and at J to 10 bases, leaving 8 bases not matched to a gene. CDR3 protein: CAWSVGLAGGVAQYF. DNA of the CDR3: TGTGCCTGGAGTGTCGGGCTAGCGGGAGGGGTTGCGCAGTATTTT.

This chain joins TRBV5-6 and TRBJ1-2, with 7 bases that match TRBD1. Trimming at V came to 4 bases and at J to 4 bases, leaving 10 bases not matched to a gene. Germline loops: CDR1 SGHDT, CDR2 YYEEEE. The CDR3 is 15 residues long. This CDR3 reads CASSLRDSYSYGYTF. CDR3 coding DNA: TGTGCCAGCAGCCTAAGGGACAGCTATTCCTATGGCTACACCTTC.

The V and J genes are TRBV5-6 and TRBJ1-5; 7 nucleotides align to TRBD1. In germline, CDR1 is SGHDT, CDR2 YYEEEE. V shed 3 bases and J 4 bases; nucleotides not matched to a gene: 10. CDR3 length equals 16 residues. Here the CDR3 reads CASSWGRGISNQPQHF. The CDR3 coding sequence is TGTGCCAGCAGCTGGGGCAGGGGGATTTCTAATCAGCCCCAGCATTTT.

The CDR3 nucleotides are TGCAGTGCTAGTTATACCCAGGGGATGAGCAATCAGCCCCAGCATTTT. Its translation is CSASYTQGMSNQPQHF. The chain recombines TRBV20-1 with TRBJ1-5; D possibly corresponds to TRBD1 (6 bases). Looked up from germline, CDR1 is DFQATT and CDR2 is SNEGSKA (reference sequence). There are 16 residues in the CDR3. V was trimmed by 3 bases and J by 1 base, leaving 16 bases between them.

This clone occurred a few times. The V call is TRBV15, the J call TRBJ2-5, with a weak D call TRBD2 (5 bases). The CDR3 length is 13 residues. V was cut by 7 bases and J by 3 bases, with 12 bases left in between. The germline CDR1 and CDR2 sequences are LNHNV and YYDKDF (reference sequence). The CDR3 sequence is CATTGIQEETQYF. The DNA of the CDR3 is TGTGCCACCACCGGGATACAAGAAGAGACCCAGTACTTC.

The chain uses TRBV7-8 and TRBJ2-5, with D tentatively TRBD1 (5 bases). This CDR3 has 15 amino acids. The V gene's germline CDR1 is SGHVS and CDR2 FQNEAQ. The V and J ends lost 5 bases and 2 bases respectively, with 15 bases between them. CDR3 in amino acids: CASSRENRQQETQYF. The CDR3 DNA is TGTGCCAGCAGCCGAGAGAACCGACAGCAAGAGACCCAGTACTTC.

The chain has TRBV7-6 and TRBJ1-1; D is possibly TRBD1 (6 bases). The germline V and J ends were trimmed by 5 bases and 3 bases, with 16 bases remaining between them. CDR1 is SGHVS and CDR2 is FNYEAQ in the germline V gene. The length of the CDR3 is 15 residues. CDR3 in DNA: TGTGCCAGCAGCAAAGTTAGGGAGGGGGACACTGAAGCTTTCTTT. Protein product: CASSKVREGDTEAFF.

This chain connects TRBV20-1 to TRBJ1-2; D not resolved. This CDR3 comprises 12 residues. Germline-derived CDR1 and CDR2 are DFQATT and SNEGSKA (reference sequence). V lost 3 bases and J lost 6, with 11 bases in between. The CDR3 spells CSASAGRDGYTF. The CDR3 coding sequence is TGCAGTGCTAGTGCCGGTCGCGATGGCTACACCTTC.

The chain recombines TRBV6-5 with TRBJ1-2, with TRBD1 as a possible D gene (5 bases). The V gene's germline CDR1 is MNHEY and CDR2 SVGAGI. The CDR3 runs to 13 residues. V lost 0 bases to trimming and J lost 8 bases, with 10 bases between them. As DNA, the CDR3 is TGTGCCAGCAGTTACTCTACAGGTGGCGGCTACACCTTC. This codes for CASSYSTGGGYTF.

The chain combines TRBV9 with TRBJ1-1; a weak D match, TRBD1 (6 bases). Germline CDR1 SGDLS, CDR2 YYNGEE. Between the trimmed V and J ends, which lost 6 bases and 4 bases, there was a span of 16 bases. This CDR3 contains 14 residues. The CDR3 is CASNPGQLGTEAFF. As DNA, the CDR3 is TGTGCCAGCAACCCAGGACAGTTGGGCACTGAAGCTTTCTTT.

The CDR3 DNA sequence: TGCGCCAGCAGCCTGTCCGTCCAAAGCCTTAATTCACCCCTCCACTTT. Protein product: CASSLSVQSLNSPLHF. The chain has TRBV5-1 and TRBJ1-6, with unresolved D. Trimming took 4 bases from V and 6 from J, leaving 17 bases between them. Germline loops: CDR1 SGHRS, CDR2 YFSETQ. CDR3 length: 16 amino acids.

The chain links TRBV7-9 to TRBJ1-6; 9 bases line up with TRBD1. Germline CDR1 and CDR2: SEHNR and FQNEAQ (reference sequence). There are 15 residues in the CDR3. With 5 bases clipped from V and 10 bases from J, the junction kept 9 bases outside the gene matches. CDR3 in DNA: TGTGCCAGCAGCGCACGCCGGGACAGGGCGTCACCCCTCCACTTT. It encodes CASSARRDRASPLHF.

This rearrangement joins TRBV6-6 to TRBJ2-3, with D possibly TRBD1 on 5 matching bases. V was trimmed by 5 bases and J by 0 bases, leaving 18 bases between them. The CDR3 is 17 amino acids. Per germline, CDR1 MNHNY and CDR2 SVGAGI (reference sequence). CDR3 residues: CASSPSYRFESTDTQYF. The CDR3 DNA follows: TGTGCCAGCAGTCCGAGCTACAGGTTCGAAAGCACAGATACGCAGTATTTT.

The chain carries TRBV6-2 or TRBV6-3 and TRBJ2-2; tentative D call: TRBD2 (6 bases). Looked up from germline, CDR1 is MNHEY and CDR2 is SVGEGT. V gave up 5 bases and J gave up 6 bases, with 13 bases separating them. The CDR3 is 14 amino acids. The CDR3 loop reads CASSRLGLSGELFF. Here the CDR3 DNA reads TGTGCCAGCAGTCGACTAGGTTTGTCCGGGGAGCTGTTTTTT.

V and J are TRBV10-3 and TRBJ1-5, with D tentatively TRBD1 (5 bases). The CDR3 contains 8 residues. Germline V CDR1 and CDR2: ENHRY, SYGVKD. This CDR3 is CRGQPQHF. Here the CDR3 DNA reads TGTCGGGGGCAGCCCCAGCATTTT.

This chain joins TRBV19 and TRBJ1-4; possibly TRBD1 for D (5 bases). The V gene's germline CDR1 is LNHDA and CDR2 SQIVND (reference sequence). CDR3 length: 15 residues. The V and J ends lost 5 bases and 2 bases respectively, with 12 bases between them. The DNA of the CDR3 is TGTGCCAGTAGTCCTATCGACAGCACTAATGAAAAACTGTTTTTT. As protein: CASSPIDSTNEKLFF.

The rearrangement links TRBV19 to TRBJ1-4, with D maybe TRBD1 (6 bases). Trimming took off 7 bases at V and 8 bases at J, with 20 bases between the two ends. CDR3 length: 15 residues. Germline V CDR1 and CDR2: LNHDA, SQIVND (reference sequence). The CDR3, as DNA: TGTGCCAGTACCGAGACAGGACCGGCCCTGGAAAAACTGTTTTTT. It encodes CASTETGPALEKLFF. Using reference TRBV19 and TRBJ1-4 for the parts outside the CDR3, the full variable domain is DGGITQSPKYLFRKEGQNVTLSCEQNLNHDAMYWYRQDPGQGLRLIYYSQIVNDFQKGDIAEGYSVSREKKESFPLTVTSAQKNPTAFYLCASTETGPALEKLFFGSGTQLSVL.

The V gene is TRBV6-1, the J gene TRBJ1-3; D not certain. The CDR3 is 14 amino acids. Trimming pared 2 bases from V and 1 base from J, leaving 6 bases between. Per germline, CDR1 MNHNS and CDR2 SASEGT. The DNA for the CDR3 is TGTGCCAGCAGTGAACGGGAATCTGGAAACACCATATATTTT. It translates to CASSERESGNTIYF.

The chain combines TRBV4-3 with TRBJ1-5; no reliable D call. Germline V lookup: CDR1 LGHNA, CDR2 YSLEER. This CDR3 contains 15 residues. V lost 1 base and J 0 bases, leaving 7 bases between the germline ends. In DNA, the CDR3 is TGCGCCAGCAGCCAAGTAATAGATAGCAATCAGCCCCAGCATTTT. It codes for CASSQVIDSNQPQHF.

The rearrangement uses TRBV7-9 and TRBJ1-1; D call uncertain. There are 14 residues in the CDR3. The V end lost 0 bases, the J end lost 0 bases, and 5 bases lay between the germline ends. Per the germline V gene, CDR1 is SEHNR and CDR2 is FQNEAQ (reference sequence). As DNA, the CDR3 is TGTGCCAGCAGCTTAGCGGTAGTGAACACTGAAGCTTTCTTT. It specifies CASSLAVVNTEAFF.